These 17 T cell receptor beta chains were all obtained from the same sample, sequenced in a study of blood T cells in healthy people across ages. The use of a sample-barcoded 5' primer and a J-beta primer mix characterized a second PCR of about 7 to 12 cycles. Each CDR3 protein is one row after TCRdb ran MiXCR on the 5' RACE reads. This sample has around 940,000 distinct CDR3 sequences, with 51% found just once. Material: blood. These receptors were obtained from a woman aged 55-70 years in good health.

The genes are TRBV12-3 or TRBV12-4 and TRBJ2-3; 10 positions agree with TRBD1. CDR3 length: 15 amino acids. The J segment lost 7 bases and the V segment lost 6 bases, leaving 10 bases of the junction unmatched. CDR3 sequence reads: CASSSGTGAHHTQYF. The CDR3 bases are TGTGCCAGCAGCTCCGGGACAGGGGCTCATCATACGCAGTATTTT.

The CDR3 spells CASSKRNTGSGYTF. CDR3 DNA sequence: TGTGCCAGCAGCAAAAGGAATACAGGGTCCGGCTACACCTTC. V usage is TRBV21-1 and J usage is TRBJ1-2; the table's D call, TRBD1, has no DNA check behind it. TRBV21-1 is a pseudogene locus. This CDR3 has 14 amino acids.

J is TRBJ2-1 and V is TRBV20-1; the match to TRBD2 covers 10 bases. J gave up 5 bases and V 0 bases, and 10 bases lay outside the gene matches. The CDR3 is made up of 17 amino acids. Germline-derived CDR1 and CDR2 are DFQATT and SNEGSKA (reference sequence). CDR3 nucleotide sequence: TGCAGTGCTAGAGATACCCAGCGGGAGGGCCTCGACAATGAGCAGTTCTTC. Translating it yields CSARDTQREGLDNEQFF.

Points on this clonotype: An end of the junction does not agree with germline; a read error may underlie this. This chain uses TRBV20-1 with TRBJ2-3; TRBD2 agrees at 11 bases. Per germline, CDR1 DFQATT and CDR2 SNEGSKA (reference sequence). The CDR3 is 12 amino acids. CDR3 in amino acids: CSSSGRTDTQYF. The CDR3 region has the DNA TGCAGTTCTAGCGGGAGGACAGATACGCAGTATTTT.

CDR3 region: CASSLKGQGTYEQYF. DNA for the CDR3: TGTGCCAGCAGTTTAAAGGGACAGGGAACCTACGAGCAGTACTTC. The gene calls are TRBV27 and TRBJ2-7; 9 positions match TRBD1. The length of the CDR3 is 15 residues. Trimming cost V 2 bases and J 2 bases; bases outside gene matches: 4. CDR1 is MNHEY and CDR2 is SMNVEV in the germline V gene (reference sequence).

The chain joins TRBV4-1 to TRBJ1-5, with a weak D call TRBD1 (5 bases). The germline V and J ends were trimmed by 0 bases and 0 bases, with 9 bases remaining between them. This CDR3 is 16 amino acids long. Per the germline V gene, CDR1 is MGHRA and CDR2 is YSYEKL. CDR3 nucleotide sequence: TGCGCCAGCAGCCAAGATTGGACACTTAGCAATCAGCCCCAGCATTTT. Its protein is CASSQDWTLSNQPQHF.

The chain employs TRBV5-1 and TRBJ1-1; D possibly corresponds to TRBD1 (6 bases). V was cut by 9 bases and J by 4 bases, with 19 bases left in between. This CDR3 is 14 amino acids long. In germline, CDR1 is SGHRS, CDR2 YFSETQ. The CDR3 sequence: CATSIWGGGTEAFF. Here the CDR3 DNA reads TGCGCCACCTCAATATGGGGAGGGGGCACTGAAGCTTTCTTT.

The rearrangement uses TRBV20-1 and TRBJ2-2; D ambiguous. Trimming left V 0 bases short and J 4 bases short, with 3 bases between. CDR1 is DFQATT and CDR2 is SNEGSKA in the germline V gene (reference sequence). The CDR3 has 12 residues. The CDR3 region is CSAREVTGELFF. The CDR3 coding sequence is TGCAGTGCTAGAGAGGTCACCGGGGAGCTGTTTTTT.

J is TRBJ2-5 and V is TRBV12-3 or TRBV12-4, with 12 bases aligning to TRBD2. V lost 6 bases and J lost 13; bases outside the gene matches: 15. This CDR3 contains 15 residues. CDR3 nucleotides: TGTGCCAGCAGATCACTAGCGGGAGGCTCCTACGAGCGGTACTTC. Translating it yields CASRSLAGGSYERYF.

V gene TRBV19 combines with J gene TRBJ2-4; 8 bases line up with TRBD2. The end of the DNA is better explained by TRBJ2-7, so the J call may be wrong. The CDR3 covers 13 residues. Looked up from germline, CDR1 is LNHDA and CDR2 is SQIVND (reference sequence). Written as DNA, the CDR3 is TGTGCCAGTACTAGCGGGCCTGACTACGAGCAGTACTTC. This encodes CASTSGPDYEQYF.

This chain uses TRBV4-1 with TRBJ1-1; D perhaps matches TRBD1 (6 bases). CDR3 size: 15 residues. Germline lookup yields CDR1 MGHRA and CDR2 YSYEKL. Trimming removed 5 bases from V and 2 bases from J, with 15 bases in between. CDR3 protein: CASSFSVGANTEAFF. As DNA, the CDR3 is TGCGCCAGCAGCTTCTCGGTGGGGGCAAACACTGAAGCTTTCTTT.

V is TRBV28 and J is TRBJ2-1, with 7 positions matching TRBD2. Per the germline V gene, CDR1 is MDHEN and CDR2 is SYDVKM. Unmatched junction bases numbered 2, after V lost 7 bases and J lost 2 bases. This CDR3 region has 13 residues. The CDR3 is CASTSGAYNEQFF. CDR3 DNA: TGTGCCAGCACCAGCGGGGCCTACAATGAGCAGTTCTTC.

The chain links TRBV20-1 to TRBJ2-7; D is possibly TRBD2 (6 bases). V was cut by 5 bases and J by 4 bases, with 18 bases left in between. Germline values: CDR1 DFQATT, CDR2 SNEGSKA (reference sequence). This CDR3 has 14 residues. As DNA, the CDR3 is TGCAGTGCTCCGCGGGGAGGACGATCGTACGAGCAGTACTTC. Protein product: CSAPRGGRSYEQYF.

The chain carries TRBV4-3 and TRBJ2-2, with TRBD2 as a possible D gene (6 bases). This CDR3 has 15 residues. CDR1 LGHNA and CDR2 YSLEER come from the germline V gene. V was shortened by 0 bases and J by 8 bases, with 13 bases between the two germline ends. The CDR3 DNA follows: TGCGCCAGCAGCCAAGATATCCCGGGGGAAGGGGAGCTGTTTTTT. Its translation is CASSQDIPGEGELFF.

This sequence joins TRBV5-1 and TRBJ2-5; D tentatively fits TRBD1 or TRBD2 (5 bases each). The J call may be faulty, since TRBJ2-7 better matches the DNA end. CDR1 and CDR2 from the germline V gene are SGHRS and YFSETQ. The CDR3 is made up of 16 amino acids. The CDR3: CASSSVWDGKEDEQYF. The CDR3 bases are TGCGCCAGCAGCTCTGTATGGGACGGAAAAGAGGACGAGCAGTACTTC.

The J gene is TRBJ1-5, the V gene TRBV6-1; a possible D gene is TRBD1 (5 bases). The germline gives CDR1 MNHNS, CDR2 SASEGT. The CDR3 totals 17 residues. Trimming took off 3 bases at V and 5 bases at J, with 20 bases between the two ends. CDR3 bases: TGTGCCAGCAGTGACGGGCCGGGGGGGGTAGGAGATCAGCCCCAGCATTTT. Translating it yields CASSDGPGGVGDQPQHF.

The sample holds a few counts of this clonotype. The gene calls are TRBV29-1 and TRBJ2-3; no definite D call. V was trimmed by 1 base and J by 0 bases, leaving 11 bases between them. The CDR3 contains 15 residues. Germline CDR1 reads SQVTM; CDR2 reads ANQGSEA. CDR3 sequence reads: CSVEVPLASTDTQYF. As DNA, the CDR3 is TGCAGCGTTGAAGTACCCCTGGCAAGCACAGATACGCAGTATTTT.